The sequence of this T cell receptor (beta chain) was determined in a study of blood T cell repertoires in COVID-19. Study at large: Acute-phase and convalescent COVID-19 samples originated in the United States, Italy and Spain. Sample material is recorded as cDNA or gDNA derived from T cells, B-cell-depleted T cells, or PBMCs.

As originally analysed: Reference gene primer amplification gave estimated nucleated cell counts. Generated by immunoSEQ multiplex PCR, the TCRdb table keeps only in-frame clones and is missing some. The V and J calls and clone size were taken over from that table, and D and trimming were inferred from the DNA. The table lists 200,000 to 300,000 clones, about 90% of them singletons. Trimming cost V 5 bases and J 6 bases; bases outside gene matches: 2. CDR1 and CDR2 (germline): SGHTA, FQGTGA. This CDR3 has 12 amino acids. One Seattle source followed patients from active infection through their disease course.

V usage is TRBV7-3 and J usage is TRBJ1-1; TRBD1 aligns across 8 bases. The sample comprised peripheral blood. The TCR comes from a young man with COVID-19, enrolled during active disease. For the CDR3, the DNA is TGTGCCAGCAGCCAGACAGGGGCTGAAGCTTTCTTT. Amino acid sequence: CASSQTGAEAFF.